The rows below give T cell receptor beta chains drawn from one sample of a study of T-cell memory formation after mild COVID-19. Using its own MiXCR run on the 5' RACE reads, TCRdb lists one record per CDR3 protein. This sample yields some 120,000 distinct CDR3 sequences, of which approximately 15% are seen a single time; 4.5% to 6.5% belongs to the top ten. What was sequenced was PBMCs or a T cell subset sorted from them (not recorded which). Source of these receptors: a man between 18 and 29 years old who had mild COVID-19 (a few samples of this study predate the infection). Cell type and time point are not known. The CDR3 runs from the conserved cysteine through the conserved F or W. Fields, in order: clone size, J gene, V gene, D gene, CDR3 DNA, CDR3 protein. The D gene is left open where the match is weak. A row's size may be missing; if present it is once, few, many or a size class.

NA TRBJ2-5 TRBV20-1 TRBD1 TGCAGTGCTAGAGATCTACGACAGGGGGCGATTTCTGCCCAGTACTTC CSARDLRQGAISAQYF
NA TRBJ1-6 TRBV15 NA TGTGCCACCCGCTACAGAGTGGGGGGCCCTAATAATTCACCCCTCCACTTT CATRYRVGGPNNSPLHF
NA TRBJ2-5 TRBV20-1 TRBD2 TGCAGTGCTAGAAAAGCGGGGGGGCTTTTCCGAGAGACCCAGTACTTC CSARKAGGLFRETQYF
NA TRBJ2-3 TRBV5-1 NA TGCGCCAGCAGCTCGCAGGGTTCGGATACGCAGTATTTT CASSSQGSDTQYF
few TRBJ2-2 TRBV6-5 NA TGTGCCAGCAGACGAAAGACCGGGACGGCGAACACCGGGGAGCTGTTTTTT CASRRKTGTANTGELFF
few TRBJ1-2 TRBV15 NA TGTGCCACCAGCAGACAGGGTGACTATGGCTACACCTTC CATSRQGDYGYTF
NA TRBJ2-1 TRBV21-1 NA TGTGCCAGCAACGGGACAGCCTTTAATGAGCAGTTCTTC CASNGTAFNEQFF
NA TRBJ1-4 TRBV6-6 NA TGTGCCAGCACCTATCCGGGGGCGGGTAATGAAAAACTGTTTTTT CASTYPGAGNEKLFF
NA TRBJ2-3 TRBV7-9 NA TGTGCCAGCAGCTTATACAGGACCCCTACCGCAGATACGCAGTATTTT CASSLYRTPTADTQYF
many TRBJ2-2 TRBV5-1 NA TGCGCCAGCAACCCCAGGGGACCCGTCACCGGGGAGCTGTTTTTT CASNPRGPVTGELFF
NA TRBJ1-6 TRBV4-1 NA TGCGCCAGCGGACGGGCTTTAGGAGGTTCACCCCTCCACTTT CASGRALGGSPLHF
few TRBJ1-2 TRBV4-1 TRBD1 TGCGCCAGCAGCCAAGCACGACAGGGGGCAGATGGCTACACCTTC CASSQARQGADGYTF
many TRBJ2-2 TRBV7-2 NA TGTGCCAGCAGCTTAAGCCGAACCGGGGAGCTGTTTTTT CASSLSRTGELFF
NA TRBJ1-6 TRBV5-1 NA TGCGCCAGCAGCTTGGTATTAGGGTCACCCCTCCACTTT CASSLVLGSPLHF
NA TRBJ1-4 TRBV7-9 NA TGTGCCAGCAGCTTAGAAGTGACCTTGGAGGAAAAACTGTTTTTT CASSLEVTLEEKLFF
few TRBJ2-5 TRBV5-6 TRBD1 TGTGCCAGCAGCTATATTACAGGGGGGGAGACCCAGTACTTC CASSYITGGETQYF
NA TRBJ1-1 TRBV7-2 NA TGTGCCAGCAGCTTATTTGGGGGGGACACTGAAGCTTTCTTT CASSLFGGDTEAFF
NA TRBJ1-2 TRBV9 NA TGTGCCAGCAGCGTAGAAGGGACGGGGACCATGGGGAACAACTATGGCTACACCTTC CASSVEGTGTMGNNYGYTF
NA TRBJ2-3 TRBV18 NA TGTGCCAGCTCAGGGCGAGGTCGGAGCGTTGATACGCAGTATTTT CASSGRGRSVDTQYF
NA TRBJ2-2 TRBV12-3/TRBV12-4 TRBD2 TGTGCCAGCAGTTCCCAGCCACTAGCGGGGGGTCACACCGGGGAGCTGTTTTTT CASSSQPLAGGHTGELFF
NA TRBJ2-1 TRBV4-3 TRBD2 TGCGCCAGCAGCCAAGAGGCTAGCGGGGTCCAGTTCTTC CASSQEASGVQFF
NA TRBJ2-1 TRBV7-9 TRBD1 TGTGCCAGCTGCCGGGGACAGGGAAAGGTTGGGTGCAATGAGCAGTTCTTC CASCRGQGKVGCNEQFF
once TRBJ2-3 TRBV15 NA TGTGCCACCAGCAGAACCTCGTTGGATACGCAGTATTTT CATSRTSLDTQYF
NA TRBJ2-7 TRBV5-1 NA TGCGCCAGCAGCTTGCGGGGATACCACGAGCAGTACTTC CASSLRGYHEQYF
few TRBJ2-2 TRBV3-1 TRBD1 TGTGCCAGTAACACAGGGGGCCCCGGGGAGCTGTTTTTT CASNTGGPGELFF
many TRBJ2-5 TRBV5-5 NA TGTGCCAGCAGCTTGAACAGCCAAGAGACCCAGTACTTC CASSLNSQETQYF
NA TRBJ1-1 TRBV7-2 NA TGTGCCAGCAGCCAACTGGGTCGGGGTGAAGCTTTCTTT CASSQLGRGEAFF
few TRBJ1-1 TRBV5-1 NA TGCGCCAGCAGTAGCGGGGCCCTGGGTGGCACTGAAGCTTTCTTT CASSSGALGGTEAFF
few TRBJ2-5 TRBV18 TRBD2 TGTGCCAGCTCACCCCTCTATCGGAGACGTAGCGGGGGGTCCCAAGAGACCCAGTACTTC CASSPLYRRRSGGSQETQYF
few TRBJ2-3 TRBV12-3/TRBV12-4 TRBD2 TGTGCCAGCAAGGGACTAGCGAGTCAGTATTTT CASKGLASQYF
NA TRBJ1-5 TRBV15 NA TGTGCCACCAGCAGAGATTGGGACAATTATCAGCCCCAGCATTTT CATSRDWDNYQPQHF
NA TRBJ2-1 TRBV5-5 NA TGTGCCAGCAGCCTGACAGCGAGCTCCTACAATGAGCAGTTCTTC CASSLTASSYNEQFF
few TRBJ2-1 TRBV4-2 NA TGTGCCAGCAGCCAAGCCCCCCTGAGAGCCGGTGAGCAGTTCTTC CASSQAPLRAGEQFF
NA TRBJ1-6 TRBV5-1 NA TGCGCCAGCAGCGAAGGAGTATCCTATAATTCACCCCTCCACTTT CASSEGVSYNSPLHF
few TRBJ2-3 TRBV5-1 NA TGCGCCAGCGGAAGAGGACAGCAGGGAACAGATACGCAGTATTTT CASGRGQQGTDTQYF
once TRBJ1-6 TRBV10-3 NA TGTGCCATCAGTTTATCAGGGGCGTCCTATAATTCACCCCTCCACTTT CAISLSGASYNSPLHF
NA TRBJ2-2 TRBV28 NA TGTGCCAGCAGTCTAATACAAAACACCGGGGAGCTGTTTTTT CASSLIQNTGELFF
few TRBJ2-3 TRBV12-5 NA TGTGCTAGTGGCCCCAATCCAGATACGCAGTATTTT CASGPNPDTQYF
many TRBJ1-2 TRBV4-3 NA TGCGCCAGCAGCCTAAGATGGGGCGCGTATGGCTACACCTTC CASSLRWGAYGYTF
few TRBJ1-6 TRBV7-9 NA TGTGCCAGCAGCGTCCGGGACAATAATTCACCCCTCCACTTT CASSVRDNNSPLHF
many TRBJ1-3 TRBV6-5 NA TGTGCCAGCAGTTACTCCAGGGGAAACACCATATATTTT CASSYSRGNTIYF
few TRBJ1-3 TRBV10-3 NA TGTGCCATCAGTGAGTCGAAGGTTGGAAACACCATATATTTT CAISESKVGNTIYF
NA TRBJ1-1 TRBV12-3/TRBV12-4 NA TGTGCCAGCAGTTTAAGCAGGACAGTTGAAGCTTTCTTT CASSLSRTVEAFF
NA TRBJ2-3 TRBV7-2 TRBD2 TGTGCCAGCAGTCTAGCGGGGGGGCAGATCACGCAGTATTTT CASSLAGGQITQYF
few TRBJ2-5 TRBV5-6 NA TGTGCCAGCAGCTCCGCGCAAGAGACCCAGTACTTC CASSSAQETQYF
few TRBJ2-2 TRBV9 NA TGTGCCAGCAGCGTAGGGGAGGGGGCGAACACCGGGGAGCTGTTTTTT CASSVGEGANTGELFF
few TRBJ2-1 TRBV5-1 NA TGCGCCAGCAGCTCCAGGGCCCCCTCCTACAATGAGCAGTTCTTC CASSSRAPSYNEQFF
NA TRBJ2-7 TRBV7-2 NA TGTGCCAGCAGTCCCATCGAGTTCTACGAGCAGTACTTC CASSPIEFYEQYF
NA TRBJ1-2 TRBV6-1 NA TGTGCCAGCAGTGTGCCCGGGAGTTTAGGCTACACCTTC CASSVPGSLGYTF
few TRBJ2-2 TRBV12-3/TRBV12-4 TRBD2 TGTGCCAGCAGCGATGGACTAGCGGGGAAAGACGGGGAGCTGTTTTTT CASSDGLAGKDGELFF
NA TRBJ2-2 TRBV10-3 TRBD2 TGTGCCATCTTGCCAGCGGGGGGGGCTGTGTCCTCGAACACCGGGGAGCTGTTTTTT CAILPAGGAVSSNTGELFF
few TRBJ2-2 TRBV7-9 NA TGTGCCAGCAGCTTAGGGACCAACCCCACCGGGGAGCTGTTTTTT CASSLGTNPTGELFF
NA TRBJ2-3 TRBV24-1 TRBD2 TGTGCCACCAGTGATAATAGGCGGGGGGACACAGATACGCAGTATTTT CATSDNRRGDTDTQYF